This TCR beta chain was recorded in a study of blood T cell repertoires in COVID-19. About the research overall: The study drew acute and convalescent COVID-19 samples from the United States, Italy and Spain.

Participants spanned ages roughly 18 to 90 years and resided in about 24 US areas. V was trimmed by 4 bases and J by 7 bases, leaving 4 bases between them. The length of the CDR3 is 11 residues. Germline V gives CDR1 MDHEN, CDR2 SYDVKM. In the source study's methods: Nucleated cell number was recorded as an estimate derived from reference gene primer amplification. The repertoire was sequenced with immunoSEQ multiplex PCR; TCRdb's copy has only in-frame clones and lacks some. V and J calls plus clone size are reproduced from that table; the DNA served to infer D and trimming. The table includes 250,000 to 300,000 clones, roughly 89% detected once.

Sequencing was performed on PBMCs or T cells enriched from blood (not recorded which). The receptor's source is a man aged 40-49 years who had recovered from COVID-19. The chain combines TRBV28 with TRBJ1-4; D unclear. CDR3 in DNA: TGTGCCAGCAGTTACGGTGAAAAACTGTTTTTT. It codes for CASSYGEKLFF.